This entry features one T cell receptor (beta chain) sequence. Noted time point: late sampling 161 to 241 days after vaccination in a few convalescent patients. Via MiXCR, TCRdb re-called the PCR reads, giving one row per CDR3 protein. The data contain some 29,000 distinct CDR3 sequences, under 65% of them singletons. The sample comes from a study of vaccination and CD4 T cells after COVID-19. Study details: It was a median about 99 days after diagnosis, with a range of 35 to 161, that post-COVID samples were drawn. Samples were taken after vaccination, a median of around 67 days after dose two, with a range of 14 to 241.

Germline CDR1 LNHNV, CDR2 YYDKDF (reference sequence). The CDR3 is 13 amino acids. Trimming removed 3 bases from V and 2 bases from J, with 6 bases in between. The rearrangement uses TRBV15 and TRBJ2-3; D unresolved. The TCR originated in a human donor who had recovered from COVID-19. The sample consisted of CD4+ T cells from blood, taken about 7 months after SARS-CoV-2 vaccination. Written as DNA, the CDR3 is TGTGCCACCAGCAGGGACCTCACAGATACGCAGTATTTT. Protein product: CATSRDLTDTQYF.